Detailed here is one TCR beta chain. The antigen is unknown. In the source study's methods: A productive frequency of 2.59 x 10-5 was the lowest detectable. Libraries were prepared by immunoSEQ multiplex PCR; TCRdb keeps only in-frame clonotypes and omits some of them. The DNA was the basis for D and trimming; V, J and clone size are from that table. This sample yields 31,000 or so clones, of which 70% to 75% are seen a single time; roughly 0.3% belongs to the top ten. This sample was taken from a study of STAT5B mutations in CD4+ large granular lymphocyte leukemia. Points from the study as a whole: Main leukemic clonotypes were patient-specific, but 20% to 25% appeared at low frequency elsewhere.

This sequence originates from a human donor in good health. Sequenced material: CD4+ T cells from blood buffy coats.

CDR3 in amino acids: CASSLEGRGIYEQYF. The CDR3 region has the DNA TGCGCCAGCAGCTTGGAGGGGAGGGGAATCTACGAGCAGTACTTC. The rearrangement joins TRBV5-1 to TRBJ2-7; 7 bases fit TRBD2. This CDR3 is built from 15 residues. Germline loops: CDR1 SGHRS, CDR2 YFSETQ. V lost 0 bases, J lost 3 bases, and 6 bases stayed unmatched.